The 18 T cell receptor beta chains reported below all come from one sample, sequenced in a study of blood T cell repertoires in COVID-19 (dated by TCRdb to the early 2020s). The library was made by the immunoSEQ multiplex PCR assay. TCRdb obtained this table from immuneACCESS and retained in-frame rearrangements with V and J assigned. These tables miss some clones; where compared with another copy, unresolved V genes account for less than half of the shortfall, and the remainder is unexplained. Recorded for this sample are about 200,000 clones; more than 70% of them occurred a single time. The top ten constitute roughly 8.4% of the sample. Sequencing was performed on PBMCs or T cells enriched from blood (not recorded which). The receptors here all came from a woman aged 18-29 years who had recovered from COVID-19.

The gene calls are TRBV9 and TRBJ2-3; TRBD1 might be the D (6 bases). In germline, CDR1 is SGDLS, CDR2 YYNGEE. The CDR3 extends over 15 amino acids. V lost 1 base, J lost 3 bases, and 12 bases lay in between. The CDR3 reads CASSVSGVRTDTQYF. The DNA of the CDR3 is TGTGCCAGCAGCGTATCAGGGGTGAGAACAGATACGCAGTATTTT.

The chain employs TRBV5-1 and TRBJ1-6; D possibly corresponds to TRBD1 (6 bases). With 0 bases removed from V and 6 bases from J, the gap between germline ends came to 10 bases. This CDR3 is built from 15 residues. The germline V gene has CDR1 SGHRS and CDR2 YFSETQ. CDR3 sequence: CASSLASRGNSPLHF. CDR3 sequence (DNA): TGCGCCAGCAGCTTGGCCAGCAGGGGTAATTCACCCCTCCACTTT.

The chain is built from TRBV6-1 and TRBJ2-5; TRBD1 is a possible D gene (7 bases). This CDR3 has 16 amino acids. Trimming cost V 1 base and J 5 bases, with 17 bases left between them. CDR1 is MNHNS and CDR2 is SASEGT in the germline V gene. CDR3 loop: CASSEVRGVGQETQYF. CDR3 nucleotides: TGTGCCAGCAGTGAAGTCAGGGGGGTCGGGCAGGAGACCCAGTACTTC.

The chain is built from TRBV9 and TRBJ2-3, with D possibly matching TRBD2 (5 bases). CDR1 is SGDLS and CDR2 is YYNGEE in the germline V gene. With 1 base removed from V and 2 bases from J, the gap between germline ends came to 11 bases. This CDR3 has 15 residues. CDR3 nucleotide sequence: TGTGCCAGCAGCGTATCGAGCGGACTCACAGATACGCAGTATTTT. Its protein product is CASSVSSGLTDTQYF.

CDR3 loop: CASSIYEINQPQHF. CDR3 DNA: TGTGCCAGTAGTATCTACGAAATTAATCAGCCCCAGCATTTT. The V call is TRBV19, the J call TRBJ1-5; D not certain. This CDR3 region has 14 residues. V was cut by 3 bases and J by 4 bases, with 10 bases left in between. Germline V gene sequence: CDR1 LNHDA, CDR2 SQIVND (reference sequence). Together with reference TRBV19 and TRBJ1-5, the CDR3 gives the full variable domain: DGGITQSPKYLFRKEGQNVTLSCEQNLNHDAMYWYRQDPGQGLRLIYYSQIVNDFQKGDIAEGYSVSREKKESFPLTVTSAQKNPTAFYLCASSIYEINQPQHFGDGTRLSIL.

CDR3 protein: CAWSDLLAGRETQYF. DNA for the CDR3: TGTGCCTGGAGTGATCTACTAGCGGGACGGGAGACCCAGTACTTC. J is TRBJ2-5 and V is TRBV30, with TRBD2 matching 10 bases. With V trimmed by 1 base and J by 5 bases, 7 bases remained unmatched. Germline-derived CDR1 and CDR2 are GTSNPN and SVGIG (reference sequence). The CDR3 totals 15 residues.

V is TRBV29-1 and J is TRBJ1-4, with D possibly TRBD1 on 6 matching bases. CDR3 size: 12 residues. Germline CDR1 is SQVTM and CDR2 is ANQGSEA. Trimming removed 3 bases at V and 7 bases at J, with 9 bases between. This chain's CDR3 is CSVDRGSEKLFF. The DNA for the CDR3 is TGCAGCGTTGACAGGGGTAGTGAAAAACTGTTTTTT.

The rearrangement links TRBV30 to TRBJ1-1, with 7 bases fitting TRBD1. CDR3 length: 14 amino acids. Trimming removed 1 base from V and 5 bases from J; junction bases left unmatched: 7. Germline CDR1 is GTSNPN and CDR2 is SVGIG (reference sequence). CDR3 sequence: CAWSAFTGVTEAFF. The CDR3 nucleotides read TGTGCCTGGAGTGCATTTACAGGGGTAACTGAAGCTTTCTTT.

J is TRBJ1-1 and V is TRBV2; no definite D call. CDR1 is SNHLY, CDR2 FYNNEI, per germline. V dropped 2 bases and J dropped 11 bases, with 18 bases sitting between them. This CDR3 contains 14 residues. In nucleotides, the CDR3 is TGTGCCAGCAGTGAACGTTCCCAAGTCTACGATGCTTTCTTT. Protein: CASSERSQVYDAFF.

The V gene is TRBV5-5, the J gene TRBJ1-2, with TRBD1 matching 9 bases. V lost 0 bases, J lost 7 bases, and 7 bases stayed unmatched. In germline, CDR1 is SGHKS, CDR2 YYEKEE (reference sequence). The CDR3 loop spans 15 amino acids. The CDR3 nucleotides are TGTGCCAGCAGCTTGGAAGGGGGGACAGGGCTTGGCTACACCTTC. This translates into CASSLEGGTGLGYTF. Based on the CDR3 plus reference TRBV5-5 and TRBJ1-2, the full variable domain is DAGVTQSPTHLIKTRGQQVTLRCSPISGHKSVSWYQQVLGQGPQFIFQYYEKEERGRGNFPDRFSARQFPNYSSELNVNALLLGDSALYLCASSLEGGTGLGYTFGSGTRLTVV.

This clone occurred a few times. Distinct nucleotide sequences in the sample also encode this CDR3. The rearrangement links TRBV28 to TRBJ2-3, with no clear D. Per the germline V gene, CDR1 is MDHEN and CDR2 is SYDVKM. V lost 5 bases and J 0 bases, leaving 6 bases between the germline ends. CDR3 length: 13 amino acids. DNA for the CDR3: TGTGCCAGCAGTCCCCAGAGCACAGATACGCAGTATTTT. Translated, it gives CASSPQSTDTQYF.

The chain is built from TRBV5-1 and TRBJ1-1; TRBD1 might be the D (6 bases). V was trimmed by 2 bases and J by 6 bases, leaving 8 bases between them. This CDR3 is built from 12 residues. Germline V CDR1 and CDR2: SGHRS, YFSETQ. The CDR3 here is CASSLQGSEAFF. The CDR3 DNA reads as TGCGCCAGCAGCTTACAGGGTTCTGAAGCTTTCTTT.

The chain recombines TRBV12-3 or TRBV12-4 with TRBJ2-3, with a weak D call TRBD2 (5 bases). This CDR3 has 13 residues. Trimming cost V 7 bases and J 4 bases, with 12 bases left between them. The CDR3 DNA follows: TGTGCCAGCATGGTCGGGGTAGCAGATACGCAGTATTTT. Amino acids: CASMVGVADTQYF.

This chain links TRBV19 with TRBJ1-1; D is undetermined. CDR1 LNHDA and CDR2 SQIVND come from the germline V gene (reference sequence). Trimming removed 9 bases from V and 0 bases from J, with 11 bases in between. The CDR3 extends over 13 amino acids. CDR3 loop: CASSRALNTEAFF. Here the CDR3 DNA reads TGTGCCAGCTCACGAGCGTTGAACACTGAAGCTTTCTTT.

The rearrangement joins TRBV27 to TRBJ1-5; a possible D gene is TRBD1 (5 bases). CDR3 length: 13 amino acids. V shed 4 bases and J shed 5 bases, with 9 bases lying between them. Per germline, CDR1 MNHEY and CDR2 SMNVEV (reference sequence). CDR3 protein: CASSYRGDQPQHF. DNA of the CDR3: TGTGCCAGCAGTTACCGGGGGGATCAGCCCCAGCATTTT.

The V gene is TRBV27, the J gene TRBJ1-1, with D unclear. Looked up from germline, CDR1 is MNHEY and CDR2 is SMNVEV (reference sequence). The CDR3 is made up of 14 amino acids. Trimming stripped 7 bases from V and 2 bases from J, with 14 bases between. This CDR3 is CASTLGFGNTEAFF. CDR3 coding DNA: TGTGCCAGCACCCTCGGGTTCGGAAACACTGAAGCTTTCTTT.

The chain recombines TRBV5-1 with TRBJ2-5, with TRBD2 as a possible D gene (5 bases). This CDR3 is 13 amino acids long. The germline CDR1 and CDR2 sequences are SGHRS and YFSETQ. Trimming stripped 0 bases from V and 5 bases from J, with 8 bases between. CDR3 nucleotide sequence: TGCGCCAGCAGCTTGGGAGGCGGGGAGACCCAGTACTTC. Translation: CASSLGGGETQYF.

This chain connects TRBV28 to TRBJ2-3; 7 bases align to TRBD2. V lost 3 bases and J lost 4; bases outside the gene matches: 4. The CDR3 totals 14 residues. Per germline, CDR1 MDHEN and CDR2 SYDVKM. The DNA of the CDR3 is TGTGCCAGCAGTTTGGGGGGGAGGTCAGATACGCAGTATTTT. Encoded protein: CASSLGGRSDTQYF.